This TCR beta chain was captured in a study of cytomegalovirus exposure and HLA in healthy donors (dated by TCRdb to 2015 to 2018). For the wider study: An earlier analysis of approximately 640 of the donors reported about 250 Gb of sequence data and around 110 million unique TCR beta sequences from 150 million to 200 million T cells. Approximately 300 gigabases of sequencing data and 70 million to 95 million unique TCR sequences made up an early release that covered roughly 670 HLA-typed donors. Of the roughly 410 genotyped donors, approximately 80% were placed in the genetic ancestry cluster associated with self-reported Caucasian donors. The aim of the study was to test whether cataloging public T cell receptors could identify signatures of past pathogen exposure. The T cell repertoires of 666 subjects were profiled by immunosequencing and related to cytomegalovirus serostatus. In addition to the first cohort of 650 to 800 subjects, a separate validation cohort of 130 or so different subjects was used. To predict cytomegalovirus infection status, the study brought together high-throughput TCR immunosequencing, statistical association of individual TCRs with disease status, and machine learning. A later analysis re-analyzed previously published TCR beta repertoires from 550 to 700 donors and added high-resolution HLA genotyping to study TCR occurrence patterns. Rather than drawing on any new phenotypic data, the later analysis identified candidate immune exposures from TCR beta sequences and the way those sequences occurred across donors. In an earlier analysis of 587 of the donors, high-throughput TCR beta sequencing was used to judge whether each TCR beta V gene segment behaved as functional or pseudogenic. Donor age, sex, ethnicity and CMV serostatus were compiled together with the repertoire data. A later genetic analysis used genome-wide SNP genotypes for about 65% of the 666 donors, treating that subset as a discovery cohort. Every repertoire in the discovery cohort had been generated on one and the same sequencing platform. Class I and class II HLA loci were covered by the typing at four-digit resolution. The number of typed donors differed by locus: 629-630 for A, B, C, DRB1 and DQB1; about 520 for DQA1; approximately 600 for DPA1; and some 430 for DPB1. Because of strong linkage in the cohort, five DR-DQ haplotypes were treated as single units for association and clustering. Among some 410 genotyped donors of the cohort, an average of approximately 250,000 unique TCR beta nucleotide sequences were sequenced per donor, around a sixth of them non-productive. Paper-wide results and their limitations: In vitro tests confirmed that three of the cytomegalovirus-associated TCR beta chains recognize cytomegalovirus antigens. In a later analysis, more than 15,000 TCR beta sequences were associated with specific HLA alleles at a false discovery rate of 0.05. In a later analysis, several top co-occurrence clusters were reported to appear linked to parvovirus B19, influenza, CMV and Epstein-Barr virus. Because counts were too low, around 18 rarely observed V segments, including chromosome 9 orphons, were left out of the earlier analysis of 587 of the donors. A cluster of highly shared sequence variants was judged likely to be a technical artifact of the sequencing pipeline. In an earlier analysis of some 540 of the donors, most TCR beta V segments appeared in productive rearrangements about 87% or about 30% of the time, broadly matching IMGT annotations. Immune exposure information for the cohort was limited to CMV serostatus. A total of around 150 TCR beta chains were listed by the study as associated with cytomegalovirus. The 87-base-pair reads could not distinguish some IMGT-functional V segments, including TRBV6-2 and TRBV6-3, so those segments were excluded. A later analysis found that TCR association rates varied across HLA loci, with DRB1 alleles showing the most associated TCRs and HLA-C alleles the fewest. When HLA alleles, especially DR and DQ, strongly co-occurred, attributing TCR associations to individual alleles was difficult. HLA typing was unavailable for some donors at each locus, so association tests used only the typed subset. In a later genetic analysis, fewer N-insertions in productive TCRs were reported among donors in an Asian-associated ancestry cluster than the roughly 670-donor mean. According to the authors, the approach could potentially be generalized to other disease states and immunological phenotypes. A later genetic analysis associated a missense DCLRE1C variant with V-gene and J-gene trimming of TCR beta chains, and an independent cohort replicated the association. The presence/absence analyses assumed that sequencing depth was roughly uniform across donors, and that assumption may not be true. Only TCR beta chains were sequenced in this cohort, and the absence of alpha or paired-chain data limited detectable features. A later analysis found that most CMV-associated TCR beta chains appeared HLA-restricted, with HLA associations seemingly driven largely by CMV exposure. Linkage disequilibrium might explain the correlated functional status among segregating V segments, but an unknown experimental factor could not be excluded. In both the original and validation cohorts, the classifier was reported to diagnose cytomegalovirus status with high specificity and sensitivity. A further reported finding was that TCR beta sequences accurately predicted the HLA-A and HLA-B alleles for most subjects in the first cohort. Most TCR sequences were observed very rarely across donors, whereas some public TCRs were present in many individuals. A later analysis found that HLA-associated TCR beta chains were more clonally expanded and had lower generation probabilities than equally common non-associated chains.

In this sample, this clone turned up once. Its recognized antigen is unknown. Per-nucleotide qualities are absent, and no much larger clonotype sits a single base away. In total, 500 to 700 healthy bone marrow donors made up the cohort. At the time of sampling, every cohort member was nominally healthy, though immune exposures that went unrecorded were likely present. The donor was CMV seropositive and belonged to the group of 250 to 350 seropositive cohort members. A peripheral blood sample was collected from each donor, and TCR beta sequencing was performed on peripheral blood mononuclear cells. The Qiagen DNeasy Blood Extraction Kit was used to extract genomic DNA from the blood cell samples. Library construction relied on the immunoSEQ multiplex PCR assay. A mixture of 60 forward primers for TCR Vbeta segments and 13 reverse primers for TCR Jbeta segments was used in the multiplex PCR. A multiplex PCR assay on genomic DNA amplified the CDR3 region of rearranged TCR beta genes. The Illumina HiSeq System was used to sequence the amplified TCR beta libraries as 87-base-pair reads. The authors' analysis ran thus. Across the roughly 700 repertoires, a later analysis counted tens of millions of unique TCR beta chains, around 11 million of which were shared by at least two donors. Raw reads were error-corrected and collapsed into unique sequences with a nearest-neighbor algorithm that merged closely related sequences to remove PCR and sequencing errors. Alignment of CDR3 sequences to IMGT reference sequences was used to assign V, D and J gene segments. For a sequence to be retained, at least a six-nucleotide match to both a V gene segment and a J gene segment was required. Rearrangements were called productive when the CDR3 lacked stop codons and stayed in frame with V and J; all others were non-productive. CDR3 was defined according to IMGT convention as the region running from the second conserved V-encoded cysteine to the conserved J-encoded phenylalanine. In an earlier analysis of around 570 of the donors, sequences lacking an unambiguous match to a single V gene segment were excluded. An earlier analysis of fewer than 650 of the donors classified V segments as functional when productive rearrangements were above 56.7% and as segregating when the standard deviation between donors was above 5%. A statistical classification framework was developed to diagnose cytomegalovirus status using the catalog of TCR beta chain sequences. A later analysis assigned V and J genes by comparing TCR nucleotide sequences with IMGT/GENE-DB human TR gene sequences. Using the TCRdist pipeline, a later analysis assigned CDR3 sequences along with most-parsimonious VDJ recombination scenarios. In a later analysis, each TCR beta chain was defined by its CDR3 amino acid sequence together with its V-gene family, and reads without a unique V-gene family were excluded. To address suspected cross-contamination and a sequencing artifact, a later analysis removed under 600 highly shared, low-generation-probability nucleotide sequences. A later analysis calculated a clonal expansion index for each public chain from normalized within-repertoire ranks of inferred template counts. In a later analysis, generation probabilities were computed with a VDJ recombination model fitted to out-of-frame rearrangements, and the resulting probabilities were checked against IGoR. A later analysis scored TCR-TCR, TCR-HLA and TCR-CMV co-occurrence with hypergeometric tests, applying a repertoire-size bias correction to TCR pairs. False discovery rates were estimated in a later analysis by permuting HLA or CMV assignments 20 times. In a later analysis, co-occurring TCRs were grouped using DBSCAN, with TCRdist sequence similarity added in when clustering inside HLA-allele-positive subsets. Co-occurrence clustering excluded repertoires with fewer than 30,000 or more than 120,000 public chains, plus five with anomalous nucleotide sharing. The immuneACCESS repertoire file appears here via TCRdb, limited to in-frame rearrangements. These files lack a portion of the clones; in checked studies, under half of the deficit traces to unresolved V genes, and the cause of the others is not known. The DNA gave D and trimming, while V, J and clone size come from that table. Recorded for this sample are over 95,000 clones; around 82% of them occurred a single time. Jointly, the top ten make up about 5.4% of the sample.

The CDR3 starts with the cysteine, ends with the phenylalanine, and has 16 residues. Kept here is only the CDR3 DNA, which spans 48 bases and is read in frame from base 1. CDR1 and CDR2, per the germline V gene (reference sequence), are SEHNR and FQNEAQ. Between the V and J ends, shortened by 5 bases and 6 bases respectively, the junction contains 22 bases. This chain is built from TRBV7-9 and TRBJ1-2, with TRBD1 tentatively as D gene (6 bases match). Source material: PBMCs. This sequence originates from a woman aged 30 to 39 in good health and CMV-seropositive. The nucleotides are TGTGCCAGCAGCGATAGGACAGTCTTCTTAGTTGATGGCTACACCTTC. Its translation is CASSDRTVFLVDGYTF.